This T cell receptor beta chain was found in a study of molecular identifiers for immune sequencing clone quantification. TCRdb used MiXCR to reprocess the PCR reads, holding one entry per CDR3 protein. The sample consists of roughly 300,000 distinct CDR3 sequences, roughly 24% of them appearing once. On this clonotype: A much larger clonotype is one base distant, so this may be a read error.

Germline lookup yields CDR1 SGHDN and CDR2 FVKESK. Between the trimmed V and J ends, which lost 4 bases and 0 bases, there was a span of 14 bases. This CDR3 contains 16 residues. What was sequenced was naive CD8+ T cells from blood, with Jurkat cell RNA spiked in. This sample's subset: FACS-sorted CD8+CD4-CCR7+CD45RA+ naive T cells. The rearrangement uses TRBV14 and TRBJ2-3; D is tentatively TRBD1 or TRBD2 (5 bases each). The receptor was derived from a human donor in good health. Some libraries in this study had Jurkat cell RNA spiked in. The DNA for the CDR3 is TGTGCCAGCAGCCGAGGGGACGGGGCAAGCACAGATACGCAGTATTTT. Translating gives CASSRGDGASTDTQYF.